Included here is one TCR beta chain sequence, with context. The target antigen is unknown. Germline lookup yields CDR1 SEHNR and CDR2 FQNEAQ (reference sequence). This CDR3 has 16 amino acids. With 3 bases clipped from V and 7 bases from J, the junction kept 5 bases outside the gene matches. The sample belongs to a study of cytomegalovirus exposure and HLA in healthy donors. Using immunoSEQ multiplex PCR, the repertoire was profiled, and TCRdb retains in-frame clones only, with some absent. The data contain 150,000 or so clones, roughly 90% of them singletons. Study results and caveats: Reported performance of the classifier showed diagnosis of cytomegalovirus status with high specificity and sensitivity.

The gene calls are TRBV7-9 and TRBJ2-1; 14 bases match TRBD2. Sequencing was done on a sample of PBMCs. This TCR was sampled from a man in his late teens or twenties in good health and CMV-seropositive. CDR3 amino acids: CASSLGLAGATNEQFF. DNA of the CDR3: TGTGCCAGCAGCTTGGGACTAGCGGGGGCCACGAATGAGCAGTTCTTC.